These T cell receptor beta chains were read from a single sample in a study of T cell changes during pregnancy in multiple sclerosis. Repertoires were generated with immunoSEQ multiplex PCR, while TCRdb's copy carries only in-frame clones and drops some. Of more than 55,000 clones listed, roughly 93% are singletons. Here the sequenced sample was peripheral blood, taken in the second trimester of pregnancy. Every receptor here comes from a female donor with multiple sclerosis, enrolled in a pregnancy study. The conserved cysteine and the conserved F or W are not part of the CDR3 here. Not all rows give a size; the values are once, few, many and, for expanded clones, a class.

>.|TRBV28|TRBJ1-4
ASSFGGIRSIEKLF
>.|TRBV20-1|TRBJ2-7
SAQGHYEQY
>.|TRBV29-1|TRBJ2-3
SGHQGADTQY
>.|TRBV11-2|TRBJ1-4
ASSLEEAYNEKLF
>.|TRBV7-8|TRBJ1-2
ASSYLSGYGYT
>.|TRBV2|TRBJ2-7
ASLRGGSGQY
>.|TRBV5-1|TRBJ1-1
ASSLDANGNTEAF
>once|TRBV29-1|TRBJ2-1
SVILGVASYNEQF
>.|TRBV4-1|TRBJ2-5
ASSQDLVQKTQY
>.|TRBV9|TRBJ2-5
ASSLSSGETQY
>.|TRBV9|TRBJ2-7
ASSTGQGISYEQY
>.|TRBV10-3|TRBJ1-2
AISESVQGGSYGYT
>.|TRBV11-1|TRBJ1-6
ASSFNIGGNSPLH
>.|TRBV7-9|TRBJ2-7
ASSRFGGSSYEQY
>.|TRBV30|TRBJ1-3
ALQISGNTIY
>.|TRBV5-6|TRBJ1-4
ASSSDKAYNEKLF
>.|TRBV14|TRBJ1-6
ASSQPGTGTSPLH
>.|TRBV7-2|TRBJ1-4
ASSPGRQGELF
>.|TRBV4-1|TRBJ2-7
ASSYRDSLFYEQY
>.|TRBV5-1|TRBJ1-3
ASSLGSGSGNTIY
>.|TRBV2|TRBJ2-1
ARESGGGARNEQF
>.|TRBV28|TRBJ2-7
ASSTLSGGPPYEQY
>.|TRBV7-9|TRBJ2-5
ASSPYDRGQTQY
>.|TRBV27|TRBJ1-5
ASSFQRGGQPQH
>.|TRBV29-1|TRBJ2-1
SVPYPTSPSYNEQF
>few|TRBV19|TRBJ1-2
ASSAEGYT
>.|TRBV2|TRBJ1-1
AIRQGWARNTEAF
>once|TRBV5-1|TRBJ2-7
ASSLASGGPYYEQY
>once|TRBV28|TRBJ1-1
ASSLWAGASEAF
>.|TRBV6-5|TRBJ1-6
ASSYGTGAYSPLH
>.|TRBV27|TRBJ1-6
ASSALQGLGNSPLH
>.|TRBV5-1|TRBJ1-6
ASSYLRAGNNSPLH
>few|TRBV30|TRBJ1-5
AWSPGQWGQPQH
>.|TRBV9|TRBJ2-2
ASSFRDIHFPGNTGELF
>.|TRBV2|TRBJ1-6
AVRTAANSPLH
>.|TRBV18|TRBJ2-7
ASSLTGGGSYEQY
>.|TRBV7-2|TRBJ2-1
ASSRVWEQF
>.|TRBV6-1|TRBJ1-2
ASRTGLANYGYT
>.|TRBV11-3|TRBJ2-3
ASSPGQGGDTQY
>.|TRBV6-1|TRBJ1-2
ASRQQGRYGYT
>.|TRBV5-1|TRBJ1-5
ASSLIPGQPQH
>.|TRBV4-1|TRBJ2-1
ASSQEREDDEQF
>.|TRBV13|TRBJ1-1
ASSYGQATEAF
>.|TRBV5-1|TRBJ1-3
ASSLAGTTSGNTIY
>.|TRBV7-8|TRBJ1-6
ASSLRGLPGNSPLH
>.|TRBV7-3|TRBJ1-1
ASSLAGTGNTEAF
>.|TRBV11-1|TRBJ2-7
ASRQTGVEQY
>.|TRBV5-1|TRBJ1-6
ASSPTPFSSYNSPLH
>.|TRBV5-1|TRBJ2-7
ASRRTGGSSYEQY
>.|TRBV4-3|TRBJ1-2
ASSQAIAGVDYGYT
>.|TRBV19|TRBJ1-5
ASSIGLGDMDNQPQH
>.|TRBV7-2|TRBJ1-2
ASSLYRAEVYGYT
>.|TRBV5-4|TRBJ2-5
ASSPASGVQETQY
>.|TRBV9|TRBJ2-3
ASSVAPTDTQY
>.|TRBV6-1|TRBJ2-3
ASSERRLAGGRDTQY
>.|TRBV5-4|TRBJ2-3
ASSGRGVTDTQY
>.|TRBV11-2|TRBJ2-5
ASSSLDYQETQY
>.|TRBV19|TRBJ2-3
ASSPLVTDTQY
>.|TRBV20-1|TRBJ2-7
SASPSYEQY